The clone carrying this TCR beta chain has a count of ten or more. Noted time point: blood at routine non-recurrence follow-up after resection. This sample was taken from a study of spatial heterogeneity in lung cancer. TCRdb used MiXCR to reprocess the 5' RACE reads, holding one entry per CDR3 protein. The top ten clones hold approximately 2% of a sample with over 70,000 distinct CDR3 sequences, roughly 8.9% of them seen once. V lost 0 bases and J lost 4; bases outside the gene matches: 9. Germline CDR1 SEHNR, CDR2 FQNEAQ (reference sequence). This CDR3 is built from 17 residues. The sequence came from a female donor with early-stage non-small cell lung cancer. Sequencing was performed on PBMCs, taken at follow-up. The chain uses TRBV7-9 and TRBJ1-3; 7 nucleotides line up with TRBD1. The CDR3 loop is CASSLARATGTGNTIYF. The CDR3 DNA reads TGTGCCAGCAGCTTAGCGCGAGCGACAGGGACAGGAAACACCATATATTTT. Based on the CDR3 plus reference TRBV7-9 and TRBJ1-3, the full variable domain is DTGVSQNPRHKITKRGQNVTFRCDPISEHNRLYWYRQTLGQGPEFLTYFQNEAQLEKSRLLSDRFSAERPKGSFSTLEIQRTEQGDSAMYLCASSLARATGTGNTIYFGEGSWLTVV.